The rows below give T cell receptor beta chains drawn from one sample of a study of blood T cell repertoires in COVID-19. Produced via immunoSEQ multiplex PCR; TCRdb's table is partial and in-frame only. The table shows some 85,000 clones, with around 80% occurring only once. The sequenced sample was peripheral blood. The origin of the receptors is a woman older than 75 with active or convalescent COVID-19. The CDR3 runs from the conserved cysteine through the conserved F or W. The D gene is left open where the match is weak. Size is stated for part of the rows, as once, few or many counts, or as a class when the clone is expanded.

V,D,size,J,CDR3,DNA
TRBV29-1,NA,NA,TRBJ1-2,CSARAGSNYGYTF,TGCAGCGCCCGTGCAGGGTCCAACTATGGCTACACCTTC
TRBV19,TRBD1,NA,TRBJ1-2,CASSFGTEINGYTF,TGTGCCAGTAGTTTCGGGACAGAGATAAATGGCTACACCTTC
TRBV15,NA,NA,TRBJ2-5,CATSREGSWETQYF,TGTGCCACCAGCAGGGAGGGGTCCTGGGAGACCCAGTACTTC
TRBV27,NA,once,TRBJ2-6,CASSHSGANVLTF,TGTGCCAGCAGTCACTCGGGGGCCAACGTCCTGACTTTC
TRBV27,TRBD2,NA,TRBJ2-7,CASSSGGRKTALREQYF,TGTGCCAGCAGTTCGGGAGGCAGGAAGACAGCTCTTAGGGAGCAGTACTTC
TRBV6-5,TRBD2,NA,TRBJ2-7,CASQRGYEQYF,TGTGCCAGTCAGCGGGGGTACGAGCAGTACTTC
TRBV6-5,TRBD2,NA,TRBJ2-3,CASSYLSRGGIGTQYF,TGTGCCAGCAGTTACCTCAGCCGCGGGGGGATTGGTACGCAGTATTTT
TRBV7-8,NA,NA,TRBJ2-3,CASSAEVQDTQYF,TGTGCCAGCAGCGCGGAGGTCCAAGATACGCAGTATTTT
TRBV5-6,TRBD1,few,TRBJ1-3,CASGIQGDLSGNTIYF,TGTGCCAGCGGGATTCAGGGGGACCTCTCTGGAAACACCATATATTTT
TRBV19,NA,NA,TRBJ2-7,CASSIQIENYEQYF,TGTGCCAGTAGTATTCAGATTGAAAACTACGAGCAGTACTTC
TRBV5-6,NA,NA,TRBJ2-2,CASSSGRGRTGELFF,TGTGCCAGCAGCTCCGGACGGGGTCGCACCGGGGAGCTGTTTTTT
TRBV3-1/TRBV3-2,TRBD2,NA,TRBJ2-5,CASSQGAGGWTQYF,TGTGCCAGCAGCCAAGGAGCGGGGGGATGGACCCAGTACTTC
TRBV20-1,NA,NA,TRBJ1-2,CSASERAGYGYTF,TGCAGTGCTAGTGAAAGGGCGGGCTATGGCTACACCTTC
TRBV5-1,TRBD1,NA,TRBJ2-2,CASSLARDSRRGELFF,TGCGCCAGCAGCTTGGCCCGGGACAGCCGGCGGGGGGAGCTGTTTTTT
TRBV7-2,TRBD2,NA,TRBJ2-1,CASSLPSGVRYNEQFF,TGTGCCAGCAGTTTACCTAGCGGGGTCCGCTACAATGAGCAGTTCTTC
TRBV27,TRBD1,NA,TRBJ2-5,CASSTGGFVETQYF,TGTGCCAGCTCAACAGGGGGGTTTGTAGAGACCCAGTACTTC
TRBV6-2/TRBV6-3,NA,NA,TRBJ1-1,CASSYRLPGYTEAFF,TGTGCCAGCAGTTATCGTCTGCCCGGGTACACTGAAGCTTTCTTT
TRBV7-8,TRBD1,once,TRBJ1-4,CASSATNRDRAKFYEKLFF,TGTGCCAGCAGCGCAACGAACCGGGACAGGGCAAAATTCTATGAAAAACTGTTTTTT